The source of this T cell receptor (beta chain) is a study of blood T cell repertoires in COVID-19. Sequenced by immunoSEQ multiplex PCR; TCRdb stores in-frame clones only, minus some. The table includes 210,000 or so clones, 84% detected once. Germline-derived CDR1 and CDR2 are MDHEN and SYDVKM. This CDR3 is 16 amino acids long. Losses at the gene ends were 2 bases for V and 7 bases for J; bases not matched to a gene: 14. The chain employs TRBV28 and TRBJ2-7; the match to TRBD2 covers 7 bases. Sequencing was carried out using peripheral blood. This receptor was identified in a woman aged 45-65 years with active or convalescent COVID-19. The CDR3 here is CASSLTTLGGKGEQYF. The DNA of the CDR3 is TGTGCCAGCAGTTTAACTACGCTGGGGGGGAAAGGGGAGCAGTACTTC.